The 31 T cell receptor beta chains presented below share a single source sample, sequenced in a study of CD8 T cells in ankylosing spondylitis listed by TCRdb under 2017. The method was 5' RACE. The sequencer listed for this sample is Illumina HiSeq 2500. TCRdb cleaned the public reads at Q25 with fastp, built clones with MiXCR and kept in-frame beta chains. Duplicate CDR3 protein sequences are folded into a single record with the most common DNA and genes. This sample comprises 150,000 to 200,000 distinct CDR3 sequences, 11% of them detected only once. The ten most abundant clones make up around 29% of the sample. The sequenced sample was blood, either unsorted or a sorted T cell fraction (not recorded which). The origin of the receptors is a male donor with ankylosing spondylitis or in good health (not recorded which).

In this sample, this clonotype turned up many times. V gene TRBV10-2 combines with J gene TRBJ2-7; D remains unclear. The CDR3 is 13 residues long. Germline V gene data show CDR1 as WSHSY and CDR2 as SAAADI. Trimming stripped 8 bases from V and 0 bases from J, with 11 bases between. The CDR3 nucleotides are TGCGCCAGCTCCCAACTCGGCTCCTACGAGCAGTACTTC. As protein: CASSQLGSYEQYF.

This clonotype came up many times. The chain links TRBV10-3 to TRBJ2-4; tentative D call: TRBD2 (6 bases). This CDR3 is 15 amino acids long. Between the trimmed V and J ends, which lost 3 bases and 6 bases, there was a span of 15 bases. Germline V gene data show CDR1 as ENHRY and CDR2 as SYGVKD. This chain's CDR3 is CAISDYRDSANIQYF. The DNA of the CDR3 is TGTGCCATCAGTGATTACCGGGACTCGGCAAACATTCAGTACTTC.

The table lists this clonotype with a few counts. The chain couples TRBV5-1 to TRBJ2-7; D unclear. Deletions cut 0 bases from V and 2 bases from J, with 9 bases between. The CDR3 length is 14 residues. Germline V gene sequence: CDR1 SGHRS, CDR2 YFSETQ. The CDR3: CASSLVSVTYEQYF. The CDR3, as DNA: TGCGCCAGCAGCTTGGTCTCGGTCACCTACGAGCAGTACTTC.

This clonotype was detected many times. J is TRBJ1-6 and V is TRBV27; 8 bases line up with TRBD1. CDR1 and CDR2 (germline): MNHEY, SMNVEV (reference sequence). V shed 6 bases, J shed 6 bases, and the junction held 10 bases outside the gene matches. The CDR3 runs to 16 residues. The chain's CDR3 is CASSTRTGLGNSPLHF. The DNA for the CDR3 is TGTGCCAGCAGCACCCGGACAGGGTTGGGTAATTCACCCCTCCACTTT.

This clonotype was picked up many times. V and J are TRBV7-9 and TRBJ1-5; TRBD1 aligns across 7 bases. Germline CDR1 SEHNR, CDR2 FQNEAQ (reference sequence). The CDR3 length is 13 residues. V dropped 5 bases and J dropped 4; count of bases not matched to a gene: 2. The CDR3, as DNA: TGTGCCAGCAGCCCGACAGGGAATCAGCCCCAGCATTTT. This encodes CASSPTGNQPQHF.

The sample holds many counts of this clonotype. J is TRBJ2-3 and V is TRBV5-1; TRBD2 matches at 9 bases. The CDR3 is 16 amino acids. Looked up from germline, CDR1 is SGHRS and CDR2 is YFSETQ. The V gene end was trimmed by 3 bases and the J gene end by 0 bases; junction bases not matched to a gene: 5. The chain's CDR3 is CASSYSGGPSTDTQYF. CDR3 nucleotides: TGCGCCAGCAGCTATAGCGGGGGTCCTAGCACAGATACGCAGTATTTT.

This clonotype was recorded many times. The rearrangement links TRBV15 to TRBJ1-1; D is uncertain. The CDR3 is 14 amino acids. The germline V gene has CDR1 LNHNV and CDR2 YYDKDF (reference sequence). Trimming pared 0 bases from V and 2 bases from J, leaving 7 bases between. CDR3 coding DNA: TGTGCCACCAGCAGAGATCAAAGCAACACTGAAGCTTTCTTT. Translating gives CATSRDQSNTEAFF.

The sample holds a few counts of this clonotype. This chain connects TRBV7-7 to TRBJ2-5, with D possibly TRBD2 on 6 matching bases. Looked up from germline, CDR1 is SSHAT and CDR2 is FNYEAQ (reference sequence). Trimming took off 5 bases at V and 6 bases at J, with 13 bases between the two ends. This CDR3 is 13 amino acids long. The CDR3 reads CASSLVGGKTQYF. In DNA, the CDR3 is TGTGCCAGCAGCCTCGTAGGCGGGAAGACCCAGTACTTC.

This clonotype was seen many times. The J gene is TRBJ2-3, the V gene TRBV5-1; D may be TRBD1 (5 bases). The germline V gene encodes CDR1 SGHRS and CDR2 YFSETQ. CDR3 length equals 16 residues. V lost 4 bases and J 1 base, leaving 16 bases between the germline ends. For the CDR3, the DNA is TGCGCCAGCAGCCCTGGTAGGGGAATCGGCACAGATACGCAGTATTTT. This gives the protein CASSPGRGIGTDTQYF.

A note on this clonotype: One junction end disagrees with the germline gene, perhaps due to a read error. The chain links TRBV11-2 to TRBJ2-7; possible D gene TRBD2, 6 bases. This CDR3 comprises 14 residues. CDR1 is SGHAT, CDR2 FQNNGV, per germline. CDR3 nucleotides: TGTGTCAGCAGCTTAGCGCAGGGAGGCTACGAGCAGTACTTC. It specifies CVSSLAQGGYEQYF.

The CDR3 protein is CASSYGFTGELFF. The CDR3 DNA is TGTGCCAGCAGTTACGGGTTCACCGGGGAGCTGTTTTTT. The rearrangement uses TRBV6-5 and TRBJ2-2, with D unresolved. Germline V gene sequence: CDR1 MNHEY, CDR2 SVGAGI. The germline V and J ends were trimmed by 2 bases and 4 bases, with 5 bases remaining between them. This CDR3 contains 13 residues.

This clonotype has at least ten counts. The chain carries TRBV5-1 and TRBJ1-2; 7 bases fit TRBD1. This CDR3 has 16 amino acids. The J segment lost 0 bases and the V segment lost 4 bases, leaving 9 bases of the junction unmatched. Germline lookup yields CDR1 SGHRS and CDR2 YFSETQ. Here the CDR3 reads CASSPERDSPNYGYTF. As DNA, the CDR3 is TGCGCCAGCAGCCCCGAACGGGACAGTCCTAACTATGGCTACACCTTC.

This clonotype was seen a few times. The chain recombines TRBV18 with TRBJ2-1; tentatively, D is TRBD1 (6 bases). The CDR3 contains 15 residues. Germline assignment: CDR1 KGHSH and CDR2 LQKENI. Trimming took off 3 bases at V and 8 bases at J, with 17 bases between the two ends. CDR3 region: CASSPPGARGDEQFF. The DNA for the CDR3 is TGTGCCAGCTCACCCCCAGGGGCAAGGGGCGATGAGCAGTTCTTC. The full variable domain, in which reference TRBV18 and TRBJ2-1 provide the parts outside the CDR3, is NAGVMQNPRHLVRRRGQEARLRCSPMKGHSHVYWYRQLPEEGLKFMVYLQKENIIDESGMPKERFSAEFPKEGPSILRIQQVVRGDSAAYFCASSPPGARGDEQFFGPGTRLTVL.

This chain connects TRBV5-1 to TRBJ2-3; 9 bases match TRBD2. The ends lost 1 base at V and 3 bases at J; junction bases unmatched: 3. The germline gives CDR1 SGHRS, CDR2 YFSETQ. This CDR3 has 15 amino acids. CDR3 region: CASSLLAGATDTQYF. CDR3 coding DNA: TGCGCCAGCAGCTTGTTAGCGGGAGCGACAGATACGCAGTATTTT.

This clonotype was found many times. The CDR3 here is CSASLLTRNNEQFF. The DNA for the CDR3 is TGCAGCGCCAGCCTATTAACTAGAAACAATGAGCAGTTCTTC. The rearrangement links TRBV29-1 to TRBJ2-1, with TRBD2 as a possible D gene (5 bases). V dropped 7 bases and J dropped 5 bases, with 18 bases sitting between them. Germline values: CDR1 SQVTM, CDR2 ANQGSEA. The CDR3 is 14 residues long.

This clonotype showed up many times. This chain links TRBV4-3 with TRBJ2-7; 11 bases are shared with TRBD1. V lost 0 bases and J lost 5; bases outside the gene matches: 6. The CDR3 is 16 residues long. The V gene's germline CDR1 is LGHNA and CDR2 YSLEER. DNA of the CDR3: TGCGCCAGCAGCCAAGATGTGTGGACAGGGGGCAACGAGCAGTACTTC. Translated: CASSQDVWTGGNEQYF.

Regarding this clonotype: Being one base from a much bigger clone, this may be a read error. The genes are TRBV7-8 and TRBJ1-1; weak D call: TRBD1 (5 bases). Germline CDR1 reads SGHVS; CDR2 reads FQNEAQ. The length of the CDR3 is 13 residues. The CDR3 here is CASSPIRGTEASF. DNA of the CDR3: TGTGCCAGCAGTCCTATTCGGGGCACTGAAGCTTCCTTT.

Comment on this clonotype: This may be a read error: a much more frequent sequence differs by one nucleotide. CDR3 sequence reads: CASSLGSQELVGGPSDTQYF. The CDR3 DNA is TGTGCCAGCAGTTTAGGGAGTCAGGAGCTAGTGGGAGGGCCGTCAGATACGCAGTATTTT. This sequence joins TRBV12-3 or TRBV12-4 and TRBJ2-3; 7 bases map to TRBD2. V gave up 1 base and J gave up 4 bases; unmatched junction bases: 20. The CDR3 totals 20 residues.

This clonotype was picked up many times. The CDR3: CASSFGSGASYEQYF. The CDR3 region has the DNA TGTGCCAGCAGTTTTGGTAGCGGAGCTTCCTACGAGCAGTACTTC. The chain is built from TRBV27 and TRBJ2-7; tentatively, D is TRBD2 (6 bases). The CDR3 contains 15 residues. The V end was cut by 3 bases, the J end by 1 base, with 13 bases between. Germline-derived CDR1 and CDR2 are MNHEY and SMNVEV (reference sequence).

This clonotype appeared many times. The V gene is TRBV12-3 or TRBV12-4, the J gene TRBJ2-1, with 12 nucleotides matching TRBD2. J was trimmed by 7 bases and V by 4 bases; bases with no gene match: 14. This CDR3 region has 18 residues. This CDR3 is CASSSFRPLAGGDNEQFF. The CDR3 coding sequence is TGTGCCAGCAGTTCCTTCAGACCCCTAGCGGGAGGGGATAATGAGCAGTTCTTC.

The rearrangement links TRBV3-1 to TRBJ2-1; 11 nucleotides align to TRBD2. This CDR3 comprises 16 residues. Trimming at V came to 0 bases and at J to 8 bases, leaving 6 bases not matched to a gene. Germline V gene sequence: CDR1 LGHDT, CDR2 YNNKEL (reference sequence). The CDR3 loop reads CASSQDLAGGPHEQFF. The CDR3 bases are TGTGCCAGCAGCCAAGATTTAGCGGGAGGGCCCCATGAGCAGTTCTTC.

This clonotype was counted ten times or more. The chain couples TRBV7-9 to TRBJ2-1, with D maybe TRBD2 (5 bases). This CDR3 region has 15 residues. Trimming stripped 3 bases from V and 3 bases from J, with 12 bases between. The germline V gene encodes CDR1 SEHNR and CDR2 FQNEAQ (reference sequence). The chain's CDR3 is CASSFGNSDYNEQFF. The CDR3 coding sequence is TGTGCCAGCAGCTTCGGGAACTCCGACTACAATGAGCAGTTCTTC.

This clonotype was found many times. The rearrangement joins TRBV6-2 or TRBV6-3 to TRBJ2-4, with 11 bases lining up with TRBD2. Germline assignment: CDR1 MNHEY and CDR2 SVGEGT. The CDR3 has 20 residues. The J segment lost 0 bases and the V segment lost 2 bases, leaving 12 bases of the junction unmatched. The CDR3 coding sequence is TGTGCCAGCAGTTACGGCGTTTCTAGCGGGAGGAAAGTAGCCAAAAACATTCAGTACTTC. Residues: CASSYGVSSGRKVAKNIQYF.

This clonotype was counted many times. The gene calls are TRBV3-1 and TRBJ2-1; no clear D gene. CDR3 length: 15 amino acids. Germline lookup yields CDR1 LGHDT and CDR2 YNNKEL (reference sequence). Between the trimmed V and J ends, which lost 4 bases and 6 bases, there was a span of 16 bases. The CDR3 nucleotides read TGTGCCAGCAGCCGGAGTCCCGACTCCCTCAATGAGCAGTTCTTC. Translation: CASSRSPDSLNEQFF.

This clonotype has a handful of counts. The rearrangement uses TRBV6-5 and TRBJ1-1; a possible D gene is TRBD1 (6 bases). Between the trimmed V and J ends, which lost 7 bases and 5 bases, there was a span of 11 bases. The CDR3 runs 12 residues. Looked up from germline, CDR1 is MNHEY and CDR2 is SVGAGI. CDR3 amino acids: CASNRAGTEAFF. The CDR3 region has the DNA TGTGCCAGCAACAGGGCGGGTACTGAAGCTTTCTTT.

This chain joins TRBV5-1 and TRBJ2-7; 9 positions agree with TRBD2. The CDR3 has 16 residues. Trimming took 4 bases from V and 6 from J; bases not matched to a gene: 14. Germline V gene lookup returns CDR1 SGHRS and CDR2 YFSETQ. The CDR3 DNA follows: TGCGCCAGCAGCATACTAAGGCGGGAGGGCCGAAGCGAGCAGTACTTC. Translated: CASSILRREGRSEQYF.

This clonotype was picked up many times. The chain is built from TRBV6-1 and TRBJ1-1; D uncertain. This CDR3 has 14 residues. CDR1 and CDR2 from the germline V gene are MNHNS and SASEGT. V was pared by 10 bases and J by 1 base, with 16 bases between. The CDR3 loop is CAISPSGRNTEAFF. The CDR3 nucleotides are TGTGCCATCTCACCCTCCGGGAGGAACACTGAAGCTTTCTTT.

The chain joins TRBV5-1 to TRBJ2-1; D is perhaps TRBD2 (5 bases). CDR3 length: 16 amino acids. Germline V gene sequence: CDR1 SGHRS, CDR2 YFSETQ. Trimming took off 0 bases at V and 0 bases at J, with 10 bases between the two ends. The CDR3 loop reads CASSLGGKSSYNEQFF. The CDR3 DNA is TGCGCCAGCAGCTTGGGAGGGAAGAGCTCCTACAATGAGCAGTTCTTC.

This clonotype was seen many times. The chain is built from TRBV7-6 and TRBJ1-1, with a tentative D call TRBD1 (5 bases). V was trimmed by 4 bases and J by 1 base, leaving 10 bases between them. CDR3 length equals 14 residues. CDR1 is SGHVS, CDR2 FNYEAQ, per germline. The CDR3 spells CASSYQGENTEAFF. In DNA form, the CDR3 reads TGTGCCAGCAGCTATCAGGGTGAGAACACTGAAGCTTTCTTT.

This clonotype was counted at least ten times. The chain is built from TRBV12-3 or TRBV12-4 and TRBJ1-5; no definite D call. The CDR3 has 17 amino acids. Trimming removed 3 bases from V and 2 bases from J, with 17 bases in between. CDR3 sequence: CASSFLGQDVGNQPQHF. In DNA form, the CDR3 reads TGTGCCAGCAGTTTCCTCGGGCAGGATGTTGGCAATCAGCCCCAGCATTTT.

The V call is TRBV7-9, the J call TRBJ2-1; TRBD1 agrees at 7 bases. V lost 5 bases, J lost 8 bases, and 15 bases stayed unmatched. This CDR3 comprises 16 residues. Germline CDR1 and CDR2: SEHNR and FQNEAQ (reference sequence). This chain's CDR3 is CASSSSDRVTVYEQFF. CDR3 sequence (DNA): TGTGCCAGCAGCAGCAGCGACAGGGTAACGGTATATGAGCAGTTCTTC.